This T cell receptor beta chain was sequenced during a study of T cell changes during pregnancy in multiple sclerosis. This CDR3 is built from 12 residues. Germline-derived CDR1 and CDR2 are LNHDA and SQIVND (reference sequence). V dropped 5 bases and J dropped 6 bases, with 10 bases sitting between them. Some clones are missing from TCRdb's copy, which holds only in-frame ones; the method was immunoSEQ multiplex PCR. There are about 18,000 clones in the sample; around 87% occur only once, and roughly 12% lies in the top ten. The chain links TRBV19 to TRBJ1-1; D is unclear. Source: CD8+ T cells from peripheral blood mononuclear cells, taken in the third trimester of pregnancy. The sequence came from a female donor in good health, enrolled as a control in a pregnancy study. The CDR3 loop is CASSSQVAEAFF. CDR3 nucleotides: TGTGCCAGTAGTTCCCAGGTCGCTGAAGCTTTCTTT.